This TCR beta chain was obtained from a study of blood T cells in healthy people across ages. General observations from the study: It was the long-lived donors that had more naive CD4+ cells and higher diversity than aged donors. Naive and antigen-experienced cells were not separated, limiting conclusive comparison.

Notes on this clonotype: Its antigen is currently unknown.

Peripheral blood from each donor was collected in a volume of 9.5 to 10 milliliters. Next came a second PCR, run for about 7 to 12 cycles, which used a sample-barcoded 5' primer along with a J-beta primer mix. Each cDNA molecule received a tag from a template-switch adaptor that had 12 random nucleotides. TCRdb processed the 5' RACE reads anew with MiXCR; each CDR3 protein has one entry. The sample records fewer than 750,000 distinct CDR3 sequences, 45% to 60% being singletons. Germline CDR1 reads KGHSH; CDR2 reads LQKENI. The CDR3 has 16 amino acids. With 2 bases clipped from V and 4 bases from J, the junction kept 4 bases outside the gene matches.

The sample consisted of blood. The chain uses TRBV18 and TRBJ2-2; TRBD2 agrees at 10 bases. The receptor was isolated from a woman over 75 in good health. CDR3 sequence: CASSPSSGSATGELFF. The CDR3 DNA follows: TGTGCCAGCTCACCATCTAGCGGGAGTGCCACCGGGGAGCTGTTTTTT.